Shown below are 14 T cell receptor beta chains from a single sample sequenced in a study of cytomegalovirus exposure and HLA in healthy donors. The PCR employed 60 Vbeta primers together with 13 Jbeta primers. TCRdb's table, derived via immunoSEQ multiplex PCR, lists solely in-frame clones and lacks some. Among fewer than 200,000 clones, around 75% were seen once, and the ten largest hold less than 2%. Sequenced input: PBMCs. Receptors were obtained from a woman aged 25 to 45 in good health and CMV-seronegative.

The rearrangement links TRBV6-6 to TRBJ2-7, with D unresolved. With 7 bases removed from V and 1 base from J, the gap between germline ends came to 8 bases. This CDR3 has 12 residues. Germline V gene data show CDR1 as MNHNY and CDR2 as SVGAGI (reference sequence). This chain's CDR3 is CASNYPSYEQYF. The DNA for the CDR3 is TGTGCCAGCAATTATCCGTCCTACGAGCAGTACTTC.

The chain is built from TRBV13 and TRBJ2-5, with 15 bases fitting TRBD2. J was trimmed by 1 base and V by 6 bases; bases with no gene match: 12. The germline CDR1 and CDR2 sequences are PRHDT and FYEKMQ (reference sequence). The CDR3 runs 19 residues. CDR3 loop: CASSSSWGLAGGLQETQYF. For the CDR3, the DNA is TGTGCCAGCAGTTCTAGTTGGGGACTAGCGGGGGGCCTCCAAGAGACCCAGTACTTC.

This clone was counted between two and nine times. This chain joins TRBV5-1 and TRBJ2-5, with D maybe TRBD1 (6 bases). Gene TRBJ2-7 matches the end of the DNA better, so the J call may be wrong. Per germline, CDR1 SGHRS and CDR2 YFSETQ. The CDR3 covers 14 residues. This chain's CDR3 is CASSPQGQPYEQYF. The CDR3 DNA reads TGCGCCAGCAGCCCTCAGGGACAACCCTACGAGCAGTACTTC.

The gene calls are TRBV25-1 and TRBJ1-6, with TRBD1 as a possible D gene (5 bases). The ends were cut back, 5 bases at V and 8 bases at J, with 10 bases in the middle. The CDR3 sequence is 13 residues long. The V gene's germline CDR1 is MGHDK and CDR2 SYGVNS. CDR3 protein: CASSRRDYSPLHF. The CDR3 nucleotides read TGTGCCAGCAGTCGTAGGGACTATTCACCCCTCCACTTT.

This chain connects TRBV7-2 to TRBJ1-1; 9 bases line up with TRBD1. The CDR3 totals 14 residues. V dropped 5 bases and J dropped 3; count of bases not matched to a gene: 4. Germline CDR1 SGHTA, CDR2 FQGNSA. CDR3 in amino acids: CASSPQGADTEAFF. As DNA, the CDR3 is TGTGCCAGCAGCCCACAGGGGGCGGACACTGAAGCTTTCTTT.

V and J are TRBV4-1 and TRBJ2-5; possibly TRBD2 for D (5 bases). CDR3 length: 15 residues. Germline V CDR1 and CDR2: MGHRA, YSYEKL. Trimming cost V 5 bases and J 1 base, with 14 bases left between them. The CDR3 here is CASSYLSGIQETQYF. CDR3 in DNA: TGCGCCAGCAGCTACCTGAGCGGAATCCAAGAGACCCAGTACTTC.

The V call is TRBV6-1, the J call TRBJ2-5; tentative D call: TRBD2 (6 bases). Trimming stripped 1 base from V and 2 bases from J, with 11 bases between. CDR1 MNHNS and CDR2 SASEGT come from the germline V gene. The CDR3 covers 15 residues. CDR3 in amino acids: CASSEVVGRQETQYF. The CDR3, as DNA: TGTGCCAGCAGTGAAGTGGTCGGGAGACAAGAGACCCAGTACTTC.

This chain connects TRBV6-1 to TRBJ2-7; D perhaps matches TRBD1 (5 bases). The ends were cut back, 3 bases at V and 5 bases at J, with 11 bases in the middle. The CDR3 runs 13 residues. Germline V CDR1 and CDR2: MNHNS, SASEGT. The CDR3 is CASSDVQADEQYF. The CDR3 coding sequence is TGTGCCAGCAGTGACGTACAGGCGGACGAGCAGTACTTC.

The chain uses TRBV5-1 and TRBJ1-6, with 8 bases matching TRBD1. Trimming took 3 bases from V and 14 from J; bases not matched to a gene: 10. The germline V gene encodes CDR1 SGHRS and CDR2 YFSETQ. This CDR3 comprises 14 residues. CDR3 amino acids: CASSSDRETLSLHF. DNA of the CDR3: TGCGCCAGCAGCTCGGACAGGGAAACTCTGTCCCTCCACTTT.

The genes are TRBV5-5 and TRBJ1-2, with TRBD1 as a possible D gene (6 bases). Germline V gene lookup returns CDR1 SGHKS and CDR2 YYEKEE (reference sequence). Trimming took 0 bases from V and 1 from J, leaving 16 bases between them. This CDR3 contains 17 residues. The CDR3 DNA follows: TGTGCCAGCAGCTTGGGGACAGCCAAAACAAGTAACTATGGCTACACCTTC. Translated: CASSLGTAKTSNYGYTF.

This clone turned up a few times. This chain links TRBV19 with TRBJ2-3, with TRBD1 matching over 7 bases. Germline trimming cut 4 bases from V and 0 bases from J; bases unmatched to any gene: 4. The CDR3 is 15 residues long. The V gene's germline CDR1 is LNHDA and CDR2 SQIVND (reference sequence). CDR3 bases: TGTGCCAGTAGTAGGGACAGTCTTAGCACAGATACGCAGTATTTT. Encoded protein: CASSRDSLSTDTQYF. Using reference TRBV19 and TRBJ2-3 for the parts outside the CDR3, the full variable domain is DGGITQSPKYLFRKEGQNVTLSCEQNLNHDAMYWYRQDPGQGLRLIYYSQIVNDFQKGDIAEGYSVSREKKESFPLTVTSAQKNPTAFYLCASSRDSLSTDTQYFGPGTRLTVL.

The chain recombines TRBV19 with TRBJ2-5; D is uncertain. Germline CDR1 is LNHDA and CDR2 is SQIVND (reference sequence). Trimming stripped 5 bases from V and 1 base from J, with 14 bases between. The CDR3 has 15 residues. The CDR3 DNA reads as TGTGCCAGTAGTGCCCCCCGGAGTGCCCAAGAGACCCAGTACTTC. Amino acid sequence: CASSAPRSAQETQYF.

In its sample, this clone was seen once. The rearrangement uses TRBV30 and TRBJ1-1; D perhaps matches TRBD1 (6 bases). V lost 2 bases to trimming and J lost 6 bases, with 10 bases between them. The length of the CDR3 is 12 residues. Germline-derived CDR1 and CDR2 are GTSNPN and SVGIG (reference sequence). CDR3 sequence reads: CAWSSRGAEAFF. The CDR3 DNA reads as TGTGCCTGGAGTAGCAGGGGTGCTGAAGCTTTCTTT.

The V and J genes are TRBV2 and TRBJ1-5, with D perhaps TRBD1 (5 bases). The ends were cut back, 5 bases at V and 5 bases at J, with 19 bases in the middle. The V gene's germline CDR1 is SNHLY and CDR2 FYNNEI. The CDR3 is 16 amino acids. The CDR3 DNA reads as TGTGCCAGCAGTACGGCCGGGGGTAATGGCTATCAGCCCCAGCATTTT. This encodes CASSTAGGNGYQPQHF. Filled out from reference TRBV2 and TRBJ1-5, the complete variable domain reads EPEVTQTPSHQVTQMGQEVILRCVPISNHLYFYWYRQILGQKVEFLVSFYNNEISEKSEIFDDQFSVERPDGSNFTLKIRSTKLEDSAMYFCASSTAGGNGYQPQHFGDGTRLSIL.